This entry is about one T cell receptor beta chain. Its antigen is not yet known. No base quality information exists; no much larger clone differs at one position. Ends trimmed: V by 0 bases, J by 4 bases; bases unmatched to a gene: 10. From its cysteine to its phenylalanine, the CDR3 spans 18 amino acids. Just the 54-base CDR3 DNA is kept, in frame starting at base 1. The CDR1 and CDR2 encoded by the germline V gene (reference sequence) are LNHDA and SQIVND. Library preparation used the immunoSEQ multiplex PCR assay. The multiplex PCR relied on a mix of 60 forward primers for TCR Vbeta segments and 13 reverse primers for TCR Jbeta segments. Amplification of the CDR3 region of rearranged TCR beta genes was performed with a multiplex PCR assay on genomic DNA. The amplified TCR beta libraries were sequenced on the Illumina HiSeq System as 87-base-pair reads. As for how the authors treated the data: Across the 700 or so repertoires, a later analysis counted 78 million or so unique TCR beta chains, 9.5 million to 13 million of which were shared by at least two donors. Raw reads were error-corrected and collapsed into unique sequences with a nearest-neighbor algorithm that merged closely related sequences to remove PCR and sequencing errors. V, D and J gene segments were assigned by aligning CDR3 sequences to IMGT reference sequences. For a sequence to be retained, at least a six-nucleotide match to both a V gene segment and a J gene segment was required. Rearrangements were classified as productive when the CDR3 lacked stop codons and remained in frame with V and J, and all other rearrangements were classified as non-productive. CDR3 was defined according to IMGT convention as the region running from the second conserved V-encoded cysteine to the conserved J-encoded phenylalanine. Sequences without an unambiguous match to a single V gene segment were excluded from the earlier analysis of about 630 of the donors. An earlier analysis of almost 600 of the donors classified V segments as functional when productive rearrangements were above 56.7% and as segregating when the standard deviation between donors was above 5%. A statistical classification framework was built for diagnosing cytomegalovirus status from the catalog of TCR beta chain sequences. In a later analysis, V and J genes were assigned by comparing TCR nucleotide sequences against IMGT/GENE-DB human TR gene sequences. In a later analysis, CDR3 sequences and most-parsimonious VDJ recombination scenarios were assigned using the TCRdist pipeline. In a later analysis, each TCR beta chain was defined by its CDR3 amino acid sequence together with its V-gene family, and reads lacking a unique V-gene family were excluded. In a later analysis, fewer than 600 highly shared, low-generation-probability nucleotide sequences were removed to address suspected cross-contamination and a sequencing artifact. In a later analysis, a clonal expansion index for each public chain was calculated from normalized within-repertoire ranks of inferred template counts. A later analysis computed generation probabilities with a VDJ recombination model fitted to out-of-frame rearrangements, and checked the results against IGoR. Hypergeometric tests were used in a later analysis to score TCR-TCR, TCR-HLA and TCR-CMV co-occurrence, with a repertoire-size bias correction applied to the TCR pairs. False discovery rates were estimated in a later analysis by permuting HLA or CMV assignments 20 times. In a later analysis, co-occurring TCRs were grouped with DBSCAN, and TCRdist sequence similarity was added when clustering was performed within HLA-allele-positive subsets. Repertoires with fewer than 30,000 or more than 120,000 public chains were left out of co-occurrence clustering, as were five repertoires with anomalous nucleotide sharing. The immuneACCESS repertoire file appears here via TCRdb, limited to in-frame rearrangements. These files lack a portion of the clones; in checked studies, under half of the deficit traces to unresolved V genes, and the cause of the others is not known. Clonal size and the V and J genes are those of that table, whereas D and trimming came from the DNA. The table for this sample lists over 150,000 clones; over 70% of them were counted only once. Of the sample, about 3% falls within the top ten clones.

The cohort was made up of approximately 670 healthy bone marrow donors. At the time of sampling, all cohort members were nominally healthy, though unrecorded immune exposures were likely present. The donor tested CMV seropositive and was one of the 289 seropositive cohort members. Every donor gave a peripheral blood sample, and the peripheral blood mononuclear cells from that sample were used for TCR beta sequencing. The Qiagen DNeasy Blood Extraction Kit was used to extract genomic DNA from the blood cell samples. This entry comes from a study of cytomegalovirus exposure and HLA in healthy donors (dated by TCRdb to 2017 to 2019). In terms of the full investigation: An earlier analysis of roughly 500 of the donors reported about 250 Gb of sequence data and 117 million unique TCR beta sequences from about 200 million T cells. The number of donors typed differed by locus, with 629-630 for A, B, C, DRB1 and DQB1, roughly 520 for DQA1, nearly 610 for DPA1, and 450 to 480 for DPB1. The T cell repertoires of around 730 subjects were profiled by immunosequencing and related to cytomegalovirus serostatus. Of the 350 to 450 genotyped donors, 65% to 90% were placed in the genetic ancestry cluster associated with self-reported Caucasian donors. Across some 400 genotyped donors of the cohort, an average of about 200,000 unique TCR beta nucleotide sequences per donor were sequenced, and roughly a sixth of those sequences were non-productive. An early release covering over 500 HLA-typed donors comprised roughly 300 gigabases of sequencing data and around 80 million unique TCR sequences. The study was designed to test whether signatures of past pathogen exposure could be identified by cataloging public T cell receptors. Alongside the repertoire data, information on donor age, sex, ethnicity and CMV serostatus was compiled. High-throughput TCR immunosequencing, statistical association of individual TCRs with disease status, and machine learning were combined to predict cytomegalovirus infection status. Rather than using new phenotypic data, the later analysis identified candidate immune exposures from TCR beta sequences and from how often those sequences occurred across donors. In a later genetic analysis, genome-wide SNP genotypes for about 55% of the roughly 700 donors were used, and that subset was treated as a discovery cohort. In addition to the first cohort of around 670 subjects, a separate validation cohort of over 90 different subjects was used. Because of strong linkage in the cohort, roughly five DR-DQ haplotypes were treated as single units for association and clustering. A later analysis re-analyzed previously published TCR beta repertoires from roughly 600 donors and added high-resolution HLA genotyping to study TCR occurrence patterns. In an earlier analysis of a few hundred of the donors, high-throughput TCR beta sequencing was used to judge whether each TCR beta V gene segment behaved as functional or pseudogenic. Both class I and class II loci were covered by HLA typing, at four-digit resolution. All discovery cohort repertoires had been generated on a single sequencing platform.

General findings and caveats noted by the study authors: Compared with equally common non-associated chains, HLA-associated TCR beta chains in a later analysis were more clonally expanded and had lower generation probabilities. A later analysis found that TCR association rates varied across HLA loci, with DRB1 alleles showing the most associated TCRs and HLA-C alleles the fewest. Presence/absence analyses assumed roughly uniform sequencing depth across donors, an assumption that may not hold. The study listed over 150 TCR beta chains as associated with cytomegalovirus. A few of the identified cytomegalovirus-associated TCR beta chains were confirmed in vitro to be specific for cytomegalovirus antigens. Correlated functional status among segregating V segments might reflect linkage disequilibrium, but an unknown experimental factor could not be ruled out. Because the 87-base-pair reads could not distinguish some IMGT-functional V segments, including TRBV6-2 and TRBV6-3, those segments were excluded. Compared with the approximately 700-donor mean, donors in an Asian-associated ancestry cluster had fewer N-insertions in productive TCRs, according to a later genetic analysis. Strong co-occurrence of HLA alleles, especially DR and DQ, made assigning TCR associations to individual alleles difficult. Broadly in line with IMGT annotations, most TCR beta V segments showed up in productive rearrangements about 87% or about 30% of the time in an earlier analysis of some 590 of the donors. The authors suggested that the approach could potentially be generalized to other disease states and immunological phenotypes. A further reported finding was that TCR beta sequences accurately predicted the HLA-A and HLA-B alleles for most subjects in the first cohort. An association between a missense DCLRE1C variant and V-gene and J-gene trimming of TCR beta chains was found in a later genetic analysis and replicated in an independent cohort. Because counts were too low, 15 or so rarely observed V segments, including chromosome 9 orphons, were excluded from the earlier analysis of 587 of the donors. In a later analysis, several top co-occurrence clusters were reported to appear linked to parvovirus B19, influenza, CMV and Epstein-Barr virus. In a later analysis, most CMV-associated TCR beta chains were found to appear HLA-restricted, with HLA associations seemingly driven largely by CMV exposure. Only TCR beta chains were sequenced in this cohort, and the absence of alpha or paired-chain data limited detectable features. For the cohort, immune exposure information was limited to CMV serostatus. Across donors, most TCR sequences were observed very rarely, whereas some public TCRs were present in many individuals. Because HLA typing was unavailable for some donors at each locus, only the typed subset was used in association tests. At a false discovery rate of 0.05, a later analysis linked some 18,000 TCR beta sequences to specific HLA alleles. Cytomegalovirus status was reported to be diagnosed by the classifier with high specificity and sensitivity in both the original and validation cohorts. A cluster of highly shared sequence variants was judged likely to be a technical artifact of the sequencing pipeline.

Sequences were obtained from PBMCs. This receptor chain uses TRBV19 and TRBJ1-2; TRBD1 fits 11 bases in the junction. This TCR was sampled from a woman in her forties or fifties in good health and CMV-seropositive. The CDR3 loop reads CASSIDLDRGRSGYGYTF. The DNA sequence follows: TGTGCCAGTAGTATAGATCTGGACAGGGGGCGCTCGGGCTATGGCTACACCTTC.